This entry features one TCR beta chain sequence. This entry belongs to a study of response to subunit inactivated influenza vaccine. Using its own MiXCR run on the RT-PCR reads, TCRdb lists one record per CDR3 protein. The sample includes approximately 500,000 distinct CDR3 sequences, approximately 12% of them seen just once. Germline V gives CDR1 SGHRS, CDR2 YFSETQ. V dropped 2 bases and J dropped 3; count of bases not matched to a gene: 9. The CDR3 is 17 amino acids. This TCR was sampled from a man in his forties or fifties who received an inactivated influenza vaccine. The starting material was PBMCs from blood, obtained more than 35 days after vaccination. V and J are TRBV5-1 and TRBJ2-7, with 12 nucleotides matching TRBD2. DNA of the CDR3: TGCGCCAGCAGCTTCGAGACTAGCGGGAGTGGGGGCTACGAGCAGTACTTC. Translation gives CASSFETSGSGGYEQYF.